This T cell receptor (beta chain) comes out of a study of T-cell reconstitution after alpha-beta-depleted transplantation in children. V dropped 7 bases and J dropped 5; count of bases not matched to a gene: 10. This CDR3 comprises 14 residues. The TCRbeta library was prepared with unique molecular identifiers. One entry per CDR3 protein results from TCRdb running MiXCR on the PCR reads. The sample shows about 420,000 distinct CDR3 sequences, 15% to 20% of them seen only once. As concerns this clonotype: Antigen: not known.

Whole-study results and caveats: High day-60 TCRbeta diversity in some patients came from surviving recipient T cells and thymic progenitors. T-cell numbers and diversity, one year after transplant, stemmed largely from T cells that were newly produced. Alpha-beta T cells about two months after transplant reportedly derived from several hundred expanded graft clones.

This sample comprised PBMCs, mostly from graft donor cells, obtained 360 days after TCRalphabeta/CD19-depleted stem cell transplant. The clonotype comes from a boy under two years old who had a stem cell transplant for Wiskott-Aldrich syndrome, so the T cells may come from the graft donor. The chain uses TRBV12-3 or TRBV12-4 and TRBJ1-1; 7 bases align to TRBD1. The CDR3 sequence is CASKRTGPRTEAFF. The DNA of the CDR3 is TGTGCCAGCAAACGGACAGGTCCGAGGACTGAAGCTTTCTTT.